This T cell receptor (beta chain) was sequenced for a study of blood T cells in healthy people across ages. Study conclusions and caveats: While age rose, TCR beta diversity per million T cells dropped in a roughly linear way. Donor CMV status was unknown, possibly confounding expanded clonotype changes.

Concerning this clonotype: Its antigen is undetermined.

It was roughly 10 milliliters of peripheral blood that were drawn from each donor. A second PCR, run for 7 to 11 cycles, used a sample-barcoded 5' primer plus a J-beta primer mix. Each cDNA was tagged by a template-switch adaptor containing 12 random nucleotides. One entry per CDR3 protein results from TCRdb running MiXCR on the 5' RACE reads. The profile shows about 970,000 distinct CDR3 sequences, roughly 47% of them singletons. Trimming removed 6 bases from V and 8 bases from J; junction bases left unmatched: 9. CDR3 length equals 15 residues. The source of this sequence is a woman aged 60-75 years in good health. This rearrangement joins TRBV12-3 or TRBV12-4 to TRBJ2-1; 11 bases are a match to TRBD2. The sample taken for sequencing was blood. In nucleotides, the CDR3 is TGTGCCAGCAGACCCCAGGTAGCGGGAGGGGATGAGCAGTTCTTC. It is translated as CASRPQVAGGDEQFF.